This record looks at one TCR beta chain sequence and its context. The data were obtained in a study of blood T cell repertoires in COVID-19. CDR3 length: 13 amino acids. The V end lost 6 bases, the J end lost 5 bases, and 13 bases lay between the germline ends. Libraries were prepared by immunoSEQ multiplex PCR; TCRdb keeps only in-frame clonotypes and omits some of them. Among around 240,000 clones listed, approximately 90% were seen once. The chain uses TRBV12-3 or TRBV12-4 and TRBJ1-1; unclear D gene. What was sequenced was PBMCs or T cells enriched from blood (not recorded which). The source of this sequence is a human donor in a cohort exposed to, infected with or recovered from COVID-19 (not recorded which). The donor label of this sample is uncertain. The CDR3 bases are TGTGCCAGCAGCCGTACGGTTCGGACTGAAGCTTTCTTT. It yields the protein CASSRTVRTEAFF.